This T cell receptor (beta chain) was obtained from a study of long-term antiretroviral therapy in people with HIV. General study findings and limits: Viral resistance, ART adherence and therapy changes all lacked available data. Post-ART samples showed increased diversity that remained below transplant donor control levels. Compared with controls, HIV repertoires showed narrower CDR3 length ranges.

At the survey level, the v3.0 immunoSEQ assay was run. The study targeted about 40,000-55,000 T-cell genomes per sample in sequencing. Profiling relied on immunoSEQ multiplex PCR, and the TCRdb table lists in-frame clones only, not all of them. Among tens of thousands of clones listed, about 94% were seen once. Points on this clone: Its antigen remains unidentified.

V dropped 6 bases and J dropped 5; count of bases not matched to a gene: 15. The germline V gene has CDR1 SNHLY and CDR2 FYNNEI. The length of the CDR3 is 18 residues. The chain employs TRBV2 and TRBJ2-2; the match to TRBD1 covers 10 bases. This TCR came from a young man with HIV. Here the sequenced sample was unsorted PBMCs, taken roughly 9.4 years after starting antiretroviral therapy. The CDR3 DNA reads TGTGCCAGCAGCCTATCCGTTCGGGACAGGGGAAGAACCGGGGAGCTGTTTTTT. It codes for CASSLSVRDRGRTGELFF.